The clone carrying this TCR beta chain was counted only a few times. This specimen comes from a study of blood T cell repertoires in COVID-19. Per the germline V gene, CDR1 is SQVTM and CDR2 is ANQGSEA. The CDR3 sequence is 14 residues long. After removal of 2 bases from V and 1 base from J, the junction contained 4 bases not matched to a gene. Repertoires were generated with immunoSEQ multiplex PCR, while TCRdb's copy carries only in-frame clones and drops some. Seen here are some 85,000 clones, roughly 80% observed once, and the top ten hold about half. The receptor comes from a human donor in a cohort sampled during active COVID-19. J is TRBJ1-1 and V is TRBV29-1, with 7 bases fitting TRBD1. Material: peripheral blood. The CDR3 sequence: CSVEKGTANTEAFF. In nucleotides, the CDR3 is TGCAGCGTTGAAAAAGGGACAGCGAACACTGAAGCTTTCTTT.